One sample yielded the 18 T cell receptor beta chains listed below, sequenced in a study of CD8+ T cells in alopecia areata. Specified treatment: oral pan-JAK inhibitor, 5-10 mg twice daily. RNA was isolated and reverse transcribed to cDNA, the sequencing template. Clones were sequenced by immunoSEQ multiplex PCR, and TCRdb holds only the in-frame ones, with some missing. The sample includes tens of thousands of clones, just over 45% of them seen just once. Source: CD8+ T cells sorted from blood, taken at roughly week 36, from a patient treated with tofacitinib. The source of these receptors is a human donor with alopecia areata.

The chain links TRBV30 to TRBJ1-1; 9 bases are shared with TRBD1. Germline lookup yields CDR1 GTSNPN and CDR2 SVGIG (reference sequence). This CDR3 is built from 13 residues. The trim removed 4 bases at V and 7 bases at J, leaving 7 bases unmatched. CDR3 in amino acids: CAWTPRQGDEAFF. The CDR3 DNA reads TGTGCCTGGACCCCACGACAGGGGGATGAAGCTTTCTTT.

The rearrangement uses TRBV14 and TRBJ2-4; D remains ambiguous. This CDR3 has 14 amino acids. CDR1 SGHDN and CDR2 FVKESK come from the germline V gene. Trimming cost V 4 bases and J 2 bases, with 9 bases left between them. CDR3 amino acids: CASSLGWTKNIQYF. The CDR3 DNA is TGTGCCAGCAGCCTGGGATGGACCAAAAACATTCAGTACTTC. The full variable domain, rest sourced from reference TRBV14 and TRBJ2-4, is EAGVTQFPSHSVIEKGQTVTLRCDPISGHDNLYWYRRVMGKEIKFLLHFVKESKQDESGMPNNRFLAERTGGTYSTLKVQPAELEDSGVYFCASSLGWTKNIQYFGAGTRLSVL.

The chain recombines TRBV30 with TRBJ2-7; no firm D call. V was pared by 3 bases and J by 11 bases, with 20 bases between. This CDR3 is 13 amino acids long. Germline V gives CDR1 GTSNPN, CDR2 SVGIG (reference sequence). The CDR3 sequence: CAWSDSGFPGKYF. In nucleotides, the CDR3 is TGTGCCTGGAGCGACTCCGGGTTCCCTGGGAAGTACTTC.

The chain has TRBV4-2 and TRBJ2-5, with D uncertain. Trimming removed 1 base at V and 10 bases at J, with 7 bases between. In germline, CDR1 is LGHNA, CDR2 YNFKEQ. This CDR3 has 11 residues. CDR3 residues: CASSQGAHQYF. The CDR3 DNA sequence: TGTGCCAGCAGCCAAGGGGCCCACCAGTACTTC.

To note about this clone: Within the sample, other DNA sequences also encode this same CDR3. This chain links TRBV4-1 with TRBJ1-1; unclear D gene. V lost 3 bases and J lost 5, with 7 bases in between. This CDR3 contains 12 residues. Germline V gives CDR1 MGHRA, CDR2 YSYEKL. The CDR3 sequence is CASSQGRTEAFF. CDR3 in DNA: TGCGCCAGCAGCCAGGGGAGGACTGAAGCTTTCTTT.

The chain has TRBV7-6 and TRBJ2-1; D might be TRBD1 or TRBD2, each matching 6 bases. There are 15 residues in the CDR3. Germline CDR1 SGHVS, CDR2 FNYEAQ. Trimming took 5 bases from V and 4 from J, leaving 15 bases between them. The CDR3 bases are TGTGCCAGCAGCCTCAGGGGAGGTCGGTACAATGAGCAGTTCTTC. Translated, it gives CASSLRGGRYNEQFF.

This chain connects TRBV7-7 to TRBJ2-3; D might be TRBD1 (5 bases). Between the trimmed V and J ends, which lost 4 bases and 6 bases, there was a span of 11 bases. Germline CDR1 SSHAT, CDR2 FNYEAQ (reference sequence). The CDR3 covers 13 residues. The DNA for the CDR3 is TGTGCCAGCAGCTCCAAAAAGGGGGATACGCAGTATTTT. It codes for CASSSKKGDTQYF. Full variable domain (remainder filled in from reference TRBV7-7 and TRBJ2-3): GAGVSQSPRYKVTKRGQDVTLRCDPISSHATLYWYQQALGQGPEFLTYFNYEAQPDKSGLPSDRFSAERPEGSISTLTIQRTEQRDSAMYRCASSSKKGDTQYFGPGTRLTVL.

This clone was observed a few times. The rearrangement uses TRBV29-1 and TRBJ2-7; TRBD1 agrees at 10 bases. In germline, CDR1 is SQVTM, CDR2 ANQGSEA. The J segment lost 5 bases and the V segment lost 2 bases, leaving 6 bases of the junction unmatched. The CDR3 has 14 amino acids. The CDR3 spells CSVEWGTGADEQYF. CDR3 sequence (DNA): TGCAGCGTTGAATGGGGGACAGGGGCCGACGAGCAGTACTTC.

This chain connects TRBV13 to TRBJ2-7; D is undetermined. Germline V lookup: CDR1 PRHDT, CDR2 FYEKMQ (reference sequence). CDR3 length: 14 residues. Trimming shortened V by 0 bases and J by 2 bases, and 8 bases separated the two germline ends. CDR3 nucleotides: TGTGCCAGCAGCTTAGGTCGCCGCACCTACGAGCAGTACTTC. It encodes CASSLGRRTYEQYF.

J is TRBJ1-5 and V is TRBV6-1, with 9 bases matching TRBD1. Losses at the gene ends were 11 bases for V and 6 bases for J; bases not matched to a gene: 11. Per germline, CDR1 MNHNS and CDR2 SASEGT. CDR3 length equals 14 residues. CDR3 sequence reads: CAGGQGGRSQPQHF. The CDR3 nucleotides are TGTGCCGGGGGACAGGGCGGTCGAAGTCAGCCCCAGCATTTT.

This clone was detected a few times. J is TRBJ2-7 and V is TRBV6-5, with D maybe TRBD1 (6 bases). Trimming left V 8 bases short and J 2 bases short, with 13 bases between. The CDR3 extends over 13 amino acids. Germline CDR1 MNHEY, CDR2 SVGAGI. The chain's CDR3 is CASAFGQTYEQYF. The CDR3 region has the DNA TGTGCCAGCGCCTTCGGACAGACCTACGAGCAGTACTTC.

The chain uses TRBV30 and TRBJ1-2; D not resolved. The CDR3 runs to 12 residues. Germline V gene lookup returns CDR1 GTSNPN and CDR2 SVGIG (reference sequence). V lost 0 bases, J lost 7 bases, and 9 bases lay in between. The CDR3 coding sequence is TGTGCCTGGAGTGTAGGTACTGCTGGCTACACCTTC. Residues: CAWSVGTAGYTF.

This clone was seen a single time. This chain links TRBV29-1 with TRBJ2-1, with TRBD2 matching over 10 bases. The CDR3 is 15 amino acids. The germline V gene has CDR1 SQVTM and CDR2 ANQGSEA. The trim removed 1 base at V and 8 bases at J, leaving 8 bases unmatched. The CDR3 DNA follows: TGCAGCGTTGAAGGGCTAGCGGGAGAGTTGTATGAGCAGTTCTTC. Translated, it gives CSVEGLAGELYEQFF.

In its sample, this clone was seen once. CDR3 residues: CASSEVGQFNEKLFF. The CDR3 region has the DNA TGTGCCAGCAGTGAAGTTGGACAGTTTAATGAAAAACTGTTTTTT. The gene calls are TRBV6-1 and TRBJ1-4; D may be TRBD1 (6 bases). Per germline, CDR1 MNHNS and CDR2 SASEGT. Between the trimmed V and J ends, which lost 1 base and 4 bases, there was a span of 10 bases. The CDR3 runs to 15 residues.

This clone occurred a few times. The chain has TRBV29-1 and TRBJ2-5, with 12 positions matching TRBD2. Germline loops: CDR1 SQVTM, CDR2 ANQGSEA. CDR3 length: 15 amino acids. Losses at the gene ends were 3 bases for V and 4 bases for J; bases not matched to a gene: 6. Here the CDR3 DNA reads TGCAGCGTTGACGGACTAGCGGGATCGCGAGAGACCCAGTACTTC. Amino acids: CSVDGLAGSRETQYF.

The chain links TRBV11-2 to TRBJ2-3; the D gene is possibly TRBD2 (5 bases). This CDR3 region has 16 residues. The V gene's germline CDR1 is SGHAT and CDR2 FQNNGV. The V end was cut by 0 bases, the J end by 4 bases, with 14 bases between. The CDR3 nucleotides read TGTGCCAGCAGCTTAGAAGGGCTAGCCTGGGCAGATACGCAGTATTTT. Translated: CASSLEGLAWADTQYF.

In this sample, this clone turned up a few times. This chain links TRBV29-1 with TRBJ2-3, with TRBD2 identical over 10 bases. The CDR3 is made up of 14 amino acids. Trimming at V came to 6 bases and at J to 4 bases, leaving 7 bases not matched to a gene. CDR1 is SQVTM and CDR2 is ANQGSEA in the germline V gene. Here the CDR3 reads CSVGTSAPADTQYF. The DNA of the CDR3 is TGCAGCGTCGGGACTAGCGCTCCGGCAGATACGCAGTATTTT.

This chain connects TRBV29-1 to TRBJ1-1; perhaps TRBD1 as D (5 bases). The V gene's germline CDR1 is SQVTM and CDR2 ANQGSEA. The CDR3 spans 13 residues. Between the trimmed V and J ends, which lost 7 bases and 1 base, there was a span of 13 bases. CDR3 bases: TGCAGCGCCCGGGACGGATCGAACACTGAAGCTTTCTTT. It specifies CSARDGSNTEAFF.